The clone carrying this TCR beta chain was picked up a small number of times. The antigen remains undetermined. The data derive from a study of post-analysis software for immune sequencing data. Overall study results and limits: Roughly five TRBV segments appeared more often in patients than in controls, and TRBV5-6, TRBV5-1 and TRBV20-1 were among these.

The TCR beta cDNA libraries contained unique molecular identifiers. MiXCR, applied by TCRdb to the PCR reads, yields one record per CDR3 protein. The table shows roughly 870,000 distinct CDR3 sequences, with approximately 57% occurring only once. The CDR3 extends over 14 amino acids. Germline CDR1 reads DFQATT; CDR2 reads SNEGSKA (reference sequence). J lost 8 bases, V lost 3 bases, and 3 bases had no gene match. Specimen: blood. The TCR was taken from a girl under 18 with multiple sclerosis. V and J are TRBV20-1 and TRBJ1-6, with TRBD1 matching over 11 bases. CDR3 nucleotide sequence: TGCAGTGCTAGGGGGGACAGGGGGGATTCACCCCTCCACTTT. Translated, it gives CSARGDRGDSPLHF.